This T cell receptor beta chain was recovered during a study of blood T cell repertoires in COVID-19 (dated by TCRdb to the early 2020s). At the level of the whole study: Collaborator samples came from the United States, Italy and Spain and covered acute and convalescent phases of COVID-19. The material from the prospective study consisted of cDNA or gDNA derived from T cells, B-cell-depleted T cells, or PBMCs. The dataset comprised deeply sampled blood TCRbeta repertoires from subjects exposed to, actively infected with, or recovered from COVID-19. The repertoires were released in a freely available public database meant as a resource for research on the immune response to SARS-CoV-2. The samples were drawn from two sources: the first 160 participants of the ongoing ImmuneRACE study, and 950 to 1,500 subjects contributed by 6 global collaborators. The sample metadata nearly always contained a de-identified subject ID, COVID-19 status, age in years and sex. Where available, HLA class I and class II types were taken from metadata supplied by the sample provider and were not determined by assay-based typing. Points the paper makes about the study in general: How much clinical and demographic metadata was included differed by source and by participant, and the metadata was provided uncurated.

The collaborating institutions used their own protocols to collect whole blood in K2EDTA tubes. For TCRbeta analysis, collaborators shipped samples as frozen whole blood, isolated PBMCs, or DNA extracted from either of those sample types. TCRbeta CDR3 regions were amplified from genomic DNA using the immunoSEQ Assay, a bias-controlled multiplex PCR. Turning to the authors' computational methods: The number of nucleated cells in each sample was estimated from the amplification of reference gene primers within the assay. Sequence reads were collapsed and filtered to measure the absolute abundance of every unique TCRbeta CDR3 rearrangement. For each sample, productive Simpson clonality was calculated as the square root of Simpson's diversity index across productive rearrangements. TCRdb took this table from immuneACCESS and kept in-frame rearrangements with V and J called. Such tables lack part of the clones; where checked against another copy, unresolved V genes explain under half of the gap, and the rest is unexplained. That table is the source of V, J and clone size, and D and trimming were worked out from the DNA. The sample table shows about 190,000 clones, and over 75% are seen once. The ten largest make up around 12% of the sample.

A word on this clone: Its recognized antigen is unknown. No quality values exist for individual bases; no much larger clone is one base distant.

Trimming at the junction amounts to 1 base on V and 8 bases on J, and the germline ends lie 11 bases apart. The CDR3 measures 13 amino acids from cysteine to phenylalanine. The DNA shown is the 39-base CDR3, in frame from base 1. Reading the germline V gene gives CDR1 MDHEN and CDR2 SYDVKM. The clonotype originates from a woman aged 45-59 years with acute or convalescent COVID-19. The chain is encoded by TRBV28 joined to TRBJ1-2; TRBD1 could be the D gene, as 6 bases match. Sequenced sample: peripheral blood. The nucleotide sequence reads TGTGCCAGCAGTTTATCAGGGGTGAAGGGCTACACCTTC. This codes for CASSLSGVKGYTF.